There are a few counts of the clone carrying this TCR beta chain. What it binds is unknown. TCRdb ran MiXCR on the 5' RACE reads and lists one entry per CDR3 protein. The table has about 350,000 distinct CDR3 sequences, roughly 15% seen once. The CDR3 length is 13 residues. The germline gives CDR1 SEHNR, CDR2 FQNEAQ (reference sequence). With 3 bases clipped from V and 16 bases from J, the junction kept 8 bases outside the gene matches. These data originate in a study of T-cell memory formation after mild COVID-19. General observations from the study: Clones that contracted from day 15 to 85 had balanced CD4/CD8; later expanders were CD4+ biased.

The receptor was derived from a man younger than 35 who had mild COVID-19 (a few samples of this study predate the infection). Cell type and time point are not known. The sequenced material came from PBMCs or a T cell subset sorted from them (not recorded which). J is TRBJ1-5 and V is TRBV7-9, with 11 bases that match TRBD1. For the CDR3, the DNA is TGTGCCAGCAGCTTGGGGACAGGGGGTCGCCGACATTTT. Translation: CASSLGTGGRRHF. The complete variable domain, with remaining parts taken from reference TRBV7-9 and TRBJ1-5, reads DTGVSQNPRHKITKRGQNVTFRCDPISEHNRLYWYRQTLGQGPEFLTYFQNEAQLEKSRLLSDRFSAERPKGSFSTLEIQRTEQGDSAMYLCASSLGTGGRRHFGDGTRLSIL.